Below are 24 T cell receptor beta chains sequenced from a single sample in a study of T cell responses to AZD1222 COVID-19 vaccine. The method was immunoSEQ multiplex PCR; TCRdb's version includes in-frame clones alone and lacks a portion of them. The sample includes roughly 160,000 clones, roughly 92% of them seen just once. The sample consisted of peripheral blood, taken on day 0 of AZD1222 vaccination. These receptors all come from an adult in good health.

The rearrangement joins TRBV10-1 to TRBJ2-7; the match to TRBD2 covers 10 bases. The CDR3 has 13 amino acids. Trimming cost V 5 bases and J 5 bases; bases outside gene matches: 3. CDR1 is WNHNN, CDR2 SYGVQD, per germline (reference sequence). CDR3 in amino acids: CASSLAGADEQYF. CDR3 nucleotides: TGCGCCAGCAGTCTAGCGGGAGCGGACGAGCAGTACTTC.

The chain combines TRBV11-2 with TRBJ2-7, with D perhaps TRBD2 (5 bases). The CDR3 runs to 15 residues. The V and J ends lost 1 base and 0 bases respectively, with 10 bases between them. CDR1 is SGHAT, CDR2 FQNNGV, per germline. The CDR3: CASSLALAFSYEQYF. The CDR3 coding sequence is TGTGCCAGCAGCTTAGCCCTAGCCTTCTCCTACGAGCAGTACTTC.

This chain uses TRBV5-1 with TRBJ1-2; 9 bases agree with TRBD1. The CDR3 runs to 15 residues. Germline trimming cut 4 bases from V and 6 bases from J; bases unmatched to any gene: 10. Per the germline V gene, CDR1 is SGHRS and CDR2 is YFSETQ. The CDR3, as DNA: TGCGCCAGCAGCCAGAACTCACAGGGGGCCCATGGCTACACCTTC. Its translation: CASSQNSQGAHGYTF. Full variable domain (rest looked up from reference TRBV5-1 and TRBJ1-2): KAGVTQTPRYLIKTRGQQVTLSCSPISGHRSVSWYQQTPGQGLQFLFEYFSETQRNKGNFPGRFSGRQFSNSRSEMNVSTLELGDSALYLCASSQNSQGAHGYTFGSGTRLTVV.

As to this clone: Compared with germline, one end of the junction differs, possibly owing to a read error. This sequence joins TRBV7-7 and TRBJ2-5; 14 bases fit TRBD2. Germline lookup yields CDR1 SSHAT and CDR2 FNYEAQ (reference sequence). The CDR3 covers 18 residues. CDR3 coding DNA: TGTGCTAGCAGCGAACGACTAGCGGGGGGGCAAGTAGGAGAGACCCAGTACTTC. Protein sequence: CASSERLAGGQVGETQYF.

The V call is TRBV5-4, the J call TRBJ1-2, with a tentative D call TRBD1 (5 bases). V was trimmed by 2 bases and J by 3 bases, leaving 8 bases between them. The CDR3 runs to 13 residues. CDR1 is SGHNT and CDR2 is YYREEE in the germline V gene (reference sequence). This chain's CDR3 is CASSFREDYGYTF. The CDR3 bases are TGTGCCAGCAGCTTCAGGGAGGACTATGGCTACACCTTC.

This sequence joins TRBV11-1 and TRBJ1-2; 7 bases line up with TRBD1. Germline loops: CDR1 SGHAT, CDR2 FQDESV (reference sequence). CDR3 length: 14 amino acids. The junction had 3 bases not matched to a gene; V was cut back by 1 base and J by 4 bases. The CDR3 DNA follows: TGTGCCAGCAGCTTAGGACAGGGAACCTATGGCTACACCTTC. It codes for CASSLGQGTYGYTF.

The CDR3 sequence is CASSYTGINGYTF. CDR3 DNA: TGTGCCAGCAGCTACACAGGGATAAATGGCTACACCTTC. The chain is built from TRBV5-5 and TRBJ1-2; weak D call: TRBD1 (6 bases). The germline gives CDR1 SGHKS, CDR2 YYEKEE (reference sequence). The CDR3 runs 13 residues. The ends were cut back, 3 bases at V and 6 bases at J, with 12 bases in the middle.

This sequence joins TRBV4-3 and TRBJ2-1, with TRBD1 as a possible D gene (5 bases). This CDR3 contains 13 residues. The V end lost 3 bases, the J end lost 9 bases, and 12 bases lay between the germline ends. Germline CDR1 and CDR2: LGHNA and YSLEER. CDR3 loop: CASSHRGSGEQFF. The CDR3 bases are TGCGCCAGCAGCCATAGGGGCAGTGGTGAGCAGTTCTTC.

This chain connects TRBV9 to TRBJ1-1; 7 positions match TRBD1. Losses at the gene ends were 0 bases for V and 1 base for J; bases not matched to a gene: 6. Germline-derived CDR1 and CDR2 are SGDLS and YYNGEE. This CDR3 contains 16 residues. The CDR3 DNA reads TGTGCCAGCAGCGTAGCCCCCCAGGGGGGGAACACTGAAGCTTTCTTT. Amino acid sequence: CASSVAPQGGNTEAFF.

This clone was seen a handful of times. The gene calls are TRBV5-1 and TRBJ2-3, with D uncertain. The CDR3 runs 13 residues. Trimming took off 0 bases at V and 0 bases at J, with 2 bases between the two ends. The germline V gene has CDR1 SGHRS and CDR2 YFSETQ. The CDR3 nucleotides read TGCGCCAGCAGCTTGGCTAGCACAGATACGCAGTATTTT. This gives the protein CASSLASTDTQYF. Using reference TRBV5-1 and TRBJ2-3 for the parts outside the CDR3, the full variable domain is KAGVTQTPRYLIKTRGQQVTLSCSPISGHRSVSWYQQTPGQGLQFLFEYFSETQRNKGNFPGRFSGRQFSNSRSEMNVSTLELGDSALYLCASSLASTDTQYFGPGTRLTVL.

The genes are TRBV7-9 and TRBJ1-4; D gene uncertain. The CDR3 loop spans 17 amino acids. CDR1 is SEHNR, CDR2 FQNEAQ, per germline (reference sequence). Trimming stripped 5 bases from V and 2 bases from J, with 18 bases between. CDR3 nucleotides: TGTGCCAGCAGCATTGCGACTTCTTGGGAGACTAATGAAAAACTGTTTTTT. Residues: CASSIATSWETNEKLFF.

The chain is built from TRBV19 and TRBJ1-5; weak D call: TRBD1 (5 bases). Germline CDR1 reads LNHDA; CDR2 reads SQIVND (reference sequence). V lost 1 base and J lost 6, with 13 bases in between. The CDR3 sequence is 15 residues long. The CDR3 nucleotides are TGTGCCAGTAGTATAGTATCCGCCCAGGGTCAGCCCCAGCATTTT. This translates into CASSIVSAQGQPQHF.

The V and J genes are TRBV15 and TRBJ1-4; a possible D gene is TRBD1 (6 bases). The CDR3 sequence is 14 residues long. Between the trimmed V and J ends, which lost 5 bases and 6 bases, there was a span of 13 bases. The germline V gene has CDR1 LNHNV and CDR2 YYDKDF (reference sequence). The CDR3 here is CATSRRDIDEKLFF. CDR3 DNA: TGTGCCACCAGCCGCCGGGACATCGATGAAAAACTGTTTTTT. Variable domain in full (rest from reference TRBV15 and TRBJ1-4): DAMVIQNPRYQVTQFGKPVTLSCSQTLNHNVMYWYQQKSSQAPKLLFHYYDKDFNNEADTPDNFQSRRPNTSFCFLDIRSPGLGDTAMYLCATSRRDIDEKLFFGSGTQLSVL.

V is TRBV5-8 and J is TRBJ1-2; D is possibly TRBD1 (5 bases). CDR1 is SGHTS and CDR2 is YDEGEE in the germline V gene. V was pared by 1 base and J by 4 bases, with 11 bases between. The CDR3 covers 14 residues. CDR3 nucleotides: TGTGCCAGCAGCTTGATGGGGGTAGGCTATGGCTACACCTTC. The encoded protein is CASSLMGVGYGYTF.

The gene calls are TRBV5-1 and TRBJ2-1, with D tentatively TRBD2 (6 bases). The CDR3 spans 15 residues. Trimming stripped 7 bases from V and 0 bases from J, with 14 bases between. Germline values: CDR1 SGHRS, CDR2 YFSETQ. The CDR3 DNA reads TGCGCCAGCCGGAAACTCGGGAGCTCCTACAATGAGCAGTTCTTC. Its protein product is CASRKLGSSYNEQFF.

This clone was recorded only once. The chain couples TRBV14 to TRBJ2-7; 9 bases map to TRBD2. Germline V CDR1 and CDR2: SGHDN, FVKESK. The CDR3 loop spans 18 amino acids. V shed 4 bases and J 0 bases; nucleotides not matched to a gene: 13. The CDR3 region is CASSPLRKSGRSSYEQYF. CDR3 in DNA: TGTGCCAGCAGCCCGTTAAGGAAGAGCGGGAGGAGCTCCTACGAGCAGTACTTC.

The J gene is TRBJ1-5, the V gene TRBV18; D remains ambiguous. Germline assignment: CDR1 KGHSH and CDR2 LQKENI. With 4 bases removed from V and 2 bases from J, the gap between germline ends came to 6 bases. This CDR3 has 13 residues. CDR3 protein: CASSRGGNQPQHF. The CDR3, as DNA: TGTGCCAGCTCACGGGGTGGCAATCAGCCCCAGCATTTT.

The chain combines TRBV7-2 with TRBJ2-1, with TRBD2 as a possible D gene (6 bases). The CDR3 runs to 15 residues. Germline values: CDR1 SGHTA, CDR2 FQGNSA. Trimming removed 4 bases at V and 3 bases at J, with 13 bases between. The CDR3 region has the DNA TGTGCCAGCAGCTCGGGAGAGGCCGTCTACAATGAGCAGTTCTTC. Its protein product is CASSSGEAVYNEQFF. Full variable domain (missing parts from reference TRBV7-2 and TRBJ2-1): GAGVSQSPSNKVTEKGKDVELRCDPISGHTALYWYRQSLGQGLEFLIYFQGNSAPDKSGLPSDRFSAERTGGSVSTLTIQRTQQEDSAVYLCASSSGEAVYNEQFFGPGTRLTVL.

The V and J genes are TRBV7-2 and TRBJ2-7; TRBD2 agrees at 9 bases. Germline CDR1 SGHTA, CDR2 FQGNSA. This CDR3 comprises 13 residues. After removal of 8 bases from V and 2 bases from J, the junction contained 4 bases not matched to a gene. The DNA of the CDR3 is TGTGCCAGCTCTAGCGGGGTGGCCTACGAGCAGTACTTC. It codes for CASSSGVAYEQYF.

The chain employs TRBV5-4 and TRBJ2-5, with 8 bases aligning to TRBD2. The germline V gene has CDR1 SGHNT and CDR2 YYREEE (reference sequence). V lost 6 bases and J lost 5; bases outside the gene matches: 18. The CDR3 length is 17 residues. The CDR3 DNA follows: TGTGCCAGCACCCCCGGGACTAGTATTACCGAGGGGGAGACCCAGTACTTC. This translates into CASTPGTSITEGETQYF. Full variable domain (remainder filled in from reference TRBV5-4 and TRBJ2-5): ETGVTQSPTHLIKTRGQQVTLRCSSQSGHNTVSWYQQALGQGPQFIFQYYREEENGRGNFPPRFSGLQFPNYSSELNVNALELDDSALYLCASTPGTSITEGETQYFGPGTRLLVL.

CDR3 in amino acids: CASSAAGTGSSANYGYTF. The CDR3 DNA reads TGTGCCAGCAGCGCCGCCGGGACAGGGAGCTCAGCTAACTATGGCTACACCTTC. The V gene is TRBV9, the J gene TRBJ1-2; TRBD1 agrees at 9 bases. V lost 3 bases and J lost 0; bases outside the gene matches: 12. In germline, CDR1 is SGDLS, CDR2 YYNGEE. This CDR3 comprises 18 residues. Complete variable domain (other parts from reference TRBV9 and TRBJ1-2): DSGVTQTPKHLITATGQRVTLRCSPRSGDLSVYWYQQSLDQGLQFLIQYYNGEERAKGNILERFSAQQFPDLHSELNLSSLELGDSALYFCASSAAGTGSSANYGYTFGSGTRLTVV.

The CDR3 spells CASLGSTRVDDGYTF. The DNA of the CDR3 is TGTGCCAGCTTGGGGTCGACAAGGGTTGACGATGGCTACACCTTC. The V and J genes are TRBV6-5 and TRBJ1-2; D not certain. The V end lost 8 bases, the J end lost 6 bases, and 22 bases lay between the germline ends. The CDR3 contains 15 residues. Germline values: CDR1 MNHEY, CDR2 SVGAGI.

There are a few counts of this clone. This chain connects TRBV14 to TRBJ2-7; 9 bases align to TRBD1. This CDR3 region has 16 residues. Per germline, CDR1 SGHDN and CDR2 FVKESK. With V trimmed by 4 bases and J by 5 bases, 12 bases remained unmatched. CDR3 nucleotides: TGTGCCAGCAGCCGGGACCCCGGGACAGGGACCCACGAGCAGTACTTC. Translation gives CASSRDPGTGTHEQYF. The variable domain in full, with the rest retrieved from reference TRBV14 and TRBJ2-7, is EAGVTQFPSHSVIEKGQTVTLRCDPISGHDNLYWYRRVMGKEIKFLLHFVKESKQDESGMPNNRFLAERTGGTYSTLKVQPAELEDSGVYFCASSRDPGTGTHEQYFGPGTRLTVT.

A word on this clone: This CDR3 is also generated by other DNA sequences in the sample. The CDR3 spells CASSMGGSSYEQYF. The CDR3 nucleotides read TGTGCCAGTAGTATGGGAGGGTCCTCCTACGAGCAGTACTTC. The chain joins TRBV19 to TRBJ2-7; 7 bases fit TRBD2. Germline assignment: CDR1 LNHDA and CDR2 SQIVND (reference sequence). J gave up 0 bases and V 3 bases, and 2 bases lay outside the gene matches. The length of the CDR3 is 14 residues.